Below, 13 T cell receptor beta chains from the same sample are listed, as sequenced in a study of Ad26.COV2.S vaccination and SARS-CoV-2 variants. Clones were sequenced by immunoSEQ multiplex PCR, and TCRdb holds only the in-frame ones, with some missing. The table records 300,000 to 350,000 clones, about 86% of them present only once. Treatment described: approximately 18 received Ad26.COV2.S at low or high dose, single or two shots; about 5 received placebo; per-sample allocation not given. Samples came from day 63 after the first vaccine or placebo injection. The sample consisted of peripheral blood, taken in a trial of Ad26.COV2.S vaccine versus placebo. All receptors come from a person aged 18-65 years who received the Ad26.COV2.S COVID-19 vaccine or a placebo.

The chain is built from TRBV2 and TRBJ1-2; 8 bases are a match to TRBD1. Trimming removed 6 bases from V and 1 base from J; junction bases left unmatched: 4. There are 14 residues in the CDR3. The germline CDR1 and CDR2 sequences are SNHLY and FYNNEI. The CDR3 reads CASRDRAFNYGYTF. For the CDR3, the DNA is TGTGCCAGCAGGGACAGGGCTTTTAACTATGGCTACACCTTC.

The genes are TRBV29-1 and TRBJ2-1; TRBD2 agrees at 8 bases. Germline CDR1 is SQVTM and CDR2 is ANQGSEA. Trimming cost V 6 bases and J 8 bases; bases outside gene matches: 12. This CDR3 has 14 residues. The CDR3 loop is CSVGASGRTYEQFF. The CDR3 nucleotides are TGCAGCGTGGGGGCTAGCGGGCGTACATATGAGCAGTTCTTC.

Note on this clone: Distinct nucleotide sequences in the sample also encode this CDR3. The CDR3 spells CASSLGRNYGYTF. DNA of the CDR3: TGTGCCAGCAGCTTAGGCAGAAACTATGGCTACACCTTC. The rearrangement uses TRBV7-2 and TRBJ1-2; no firm D call. Germline CDR1 and CDR2: SGHTA and FQGNSA. The ends were cut back, 1 base at V and 2 bases at J, with 5 bases in the middle. This CDR3 contains 13 residues.

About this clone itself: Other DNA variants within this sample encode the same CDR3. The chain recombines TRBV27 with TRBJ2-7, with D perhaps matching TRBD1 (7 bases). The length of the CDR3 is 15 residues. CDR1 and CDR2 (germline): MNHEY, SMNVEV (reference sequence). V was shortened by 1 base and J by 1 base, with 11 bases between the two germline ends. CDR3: CASSLYRGGSYEQYF. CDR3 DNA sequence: TGTGCCAGCAGTTTATACAGGGGAGGATCCTACGAGCAGTACTTC.

The CDR3 reads CASTPVRQGYYEQYF. The CDR3 DNA reads as TGTGCCAGCACTCCGGTAAGGCAGGGTTACTACGAGCAGTACTTC. The chain has TRBV10-3 and TRBJ2-7; tentative D call: TRBD1 (5 bases). The germline V gene encodes CDR1 ENHRY and CDR2 SYGVKD. V was cut by 10 bases and J by 3 bases, with 22 bases left in between. CDR3 size: 15 residues.

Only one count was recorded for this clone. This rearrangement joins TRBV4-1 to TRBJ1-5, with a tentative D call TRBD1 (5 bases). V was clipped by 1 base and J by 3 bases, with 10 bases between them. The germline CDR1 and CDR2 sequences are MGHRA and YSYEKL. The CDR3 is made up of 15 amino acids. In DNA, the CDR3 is TGCGCCAGCAGCCAAGGGATACAGGTCAATCAGCCCCAGCATTTT. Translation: CASSQGIQVNQPQHF.

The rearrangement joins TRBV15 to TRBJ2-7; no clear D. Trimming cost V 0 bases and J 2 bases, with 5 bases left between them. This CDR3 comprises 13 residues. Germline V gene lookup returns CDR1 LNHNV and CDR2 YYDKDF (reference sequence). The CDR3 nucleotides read TGTGCCACCAGCAGAGATCCAGCCTACGAGCAGTACTTC. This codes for CATSRDPAYEQYF.

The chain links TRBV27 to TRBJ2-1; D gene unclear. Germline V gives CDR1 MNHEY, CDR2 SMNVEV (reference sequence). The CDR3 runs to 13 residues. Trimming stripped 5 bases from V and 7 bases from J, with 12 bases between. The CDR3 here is CASSRADRNEQFF. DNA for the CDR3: TGTGCCAGCAGTAGGGCCGACCGAAATGAGCAGTTCTTC.

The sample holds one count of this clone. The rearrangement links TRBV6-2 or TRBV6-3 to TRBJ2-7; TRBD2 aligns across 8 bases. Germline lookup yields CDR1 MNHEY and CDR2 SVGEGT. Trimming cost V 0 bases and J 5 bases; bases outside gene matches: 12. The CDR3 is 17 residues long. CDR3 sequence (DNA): TGTGCCAGCAGTTACTCCCCCGGGAGGGGAGACTCTAACGAGCAGTACTTC. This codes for CASSYSPGRGDSNEQYF.

The CDR3 DNA reads as TGTGCCAGCAGCCAATTAGCTAACACTGAAGCTTTCTTT. Its translation is CASSQLANTEAFF. The rearrangement uses TRBV7-9 and TRBJ1-1; D gene unclear. This CDR3 is built from 13 residues. Germline loops: CDR1 SEHNR, CDR2 FQNEAQ (reference sequence). V was trimmed by 5 bases and J by 2 bases, leaving 9 bases between them.

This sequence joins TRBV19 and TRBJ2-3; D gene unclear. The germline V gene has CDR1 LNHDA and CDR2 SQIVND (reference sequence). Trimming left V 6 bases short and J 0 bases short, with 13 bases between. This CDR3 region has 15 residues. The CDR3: CASRNLKSSTDTQYF. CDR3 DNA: TGTGCCAGTAGAAATTTAAAATCTAGCACAGATACGCAGTATTTT.

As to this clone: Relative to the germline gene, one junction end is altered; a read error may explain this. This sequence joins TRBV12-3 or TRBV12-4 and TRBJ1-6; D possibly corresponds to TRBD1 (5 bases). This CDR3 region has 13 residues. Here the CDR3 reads CAGSRGVASPLHF. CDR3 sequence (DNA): TGTGCCGGCAGTCGAGGGGTGGCCTCACCCCTCCACTTT.

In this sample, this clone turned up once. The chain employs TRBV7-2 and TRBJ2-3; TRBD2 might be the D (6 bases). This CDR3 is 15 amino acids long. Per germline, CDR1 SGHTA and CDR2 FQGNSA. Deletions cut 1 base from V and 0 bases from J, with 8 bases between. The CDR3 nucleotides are TGTGCCAGCAGCTTAGACGGACTAAGCACAGATACGCAGTATTTT. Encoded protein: CASSLDGLSTDTQYF.